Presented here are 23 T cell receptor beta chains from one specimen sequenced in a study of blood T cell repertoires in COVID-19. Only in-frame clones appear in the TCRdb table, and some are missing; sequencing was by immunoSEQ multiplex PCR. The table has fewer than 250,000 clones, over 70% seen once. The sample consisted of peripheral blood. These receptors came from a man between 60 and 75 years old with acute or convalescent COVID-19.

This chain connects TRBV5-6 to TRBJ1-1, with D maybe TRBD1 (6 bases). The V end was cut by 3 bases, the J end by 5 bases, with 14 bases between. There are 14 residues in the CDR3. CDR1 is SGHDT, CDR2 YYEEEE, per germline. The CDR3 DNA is TGTGCCAGCAGCTCAGGGGCTCGAGGGACTGAAGCTTTCTTT. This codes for CASSSGARGTEAFF.

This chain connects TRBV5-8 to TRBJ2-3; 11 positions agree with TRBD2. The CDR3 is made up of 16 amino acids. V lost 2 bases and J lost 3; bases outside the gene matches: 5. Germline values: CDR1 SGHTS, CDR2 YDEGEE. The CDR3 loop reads CASSFGTSGYTDTQYF. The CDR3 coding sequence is TGTGCCAGCAGCTTCGGGACTAGCGGATATACAGATACGCAGTATTTT. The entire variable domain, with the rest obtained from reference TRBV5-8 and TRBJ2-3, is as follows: EAGVTQSPTHLIKTRGQQATLRCSPISGHTSVYWYQQALGLGLQFLLWYDEGEERNRGNFPPRFSGRQFPNYSSELNVNALELEDSALYLCASSFGTSGYTDTQYFGPGTRLTVL.

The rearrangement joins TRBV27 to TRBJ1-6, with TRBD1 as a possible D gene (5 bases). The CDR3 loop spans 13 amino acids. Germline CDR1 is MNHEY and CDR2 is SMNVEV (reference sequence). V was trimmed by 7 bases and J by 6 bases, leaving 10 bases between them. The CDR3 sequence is CASTSGGNSPLHF. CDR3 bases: TGTGCCAGCACTTCGGGGGGTAATTCACCCCTCCACTTT.

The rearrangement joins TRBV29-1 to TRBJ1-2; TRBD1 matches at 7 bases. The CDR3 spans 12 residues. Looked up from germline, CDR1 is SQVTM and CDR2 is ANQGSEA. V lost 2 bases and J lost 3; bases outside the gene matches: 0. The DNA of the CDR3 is TGCAGCGTTGAACAGGGGGACTATGGCTACACCTTC. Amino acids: CSVEQGDYGYTF.

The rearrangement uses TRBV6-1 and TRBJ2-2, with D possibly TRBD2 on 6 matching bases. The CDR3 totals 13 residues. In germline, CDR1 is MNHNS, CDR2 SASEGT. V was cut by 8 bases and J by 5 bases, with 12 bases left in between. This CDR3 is CASEGGRTGELFF. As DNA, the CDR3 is TGTGCCAGCGAAGGAGGGCGAACCGGGGAGCTGTTTTTT.

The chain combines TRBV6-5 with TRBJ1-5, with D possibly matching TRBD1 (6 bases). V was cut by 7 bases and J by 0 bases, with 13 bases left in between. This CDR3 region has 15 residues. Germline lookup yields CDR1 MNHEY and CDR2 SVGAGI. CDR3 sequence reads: CASIPGGHSNQPQHF. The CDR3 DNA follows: TGTGCCAGCATCCCGGGGGGGCATAGCAATCAGCCCCAGCATTTT.

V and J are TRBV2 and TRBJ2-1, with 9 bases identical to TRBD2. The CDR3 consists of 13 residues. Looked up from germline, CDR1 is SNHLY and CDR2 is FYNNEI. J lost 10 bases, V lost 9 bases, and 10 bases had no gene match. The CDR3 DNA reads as TGTGCCAGTAGCGGGAGTAATATAGGGGAGCAGTTCTTC. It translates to CASSGSNIGEQFF.

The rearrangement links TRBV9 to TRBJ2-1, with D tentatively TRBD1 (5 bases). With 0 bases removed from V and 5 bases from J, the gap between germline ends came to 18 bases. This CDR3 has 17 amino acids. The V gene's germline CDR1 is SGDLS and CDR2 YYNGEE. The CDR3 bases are TGTGCCAGCAGCGTAGGGGGCCCCTCAAGGGTAAACAATGAGCAGTTCTTC. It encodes CASSVGGPSRVNNEQFF.

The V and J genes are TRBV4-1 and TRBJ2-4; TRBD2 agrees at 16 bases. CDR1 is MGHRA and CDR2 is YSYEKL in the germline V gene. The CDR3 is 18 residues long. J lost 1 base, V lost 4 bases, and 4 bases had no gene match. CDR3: CASSPGLAGGMAKNIQYF. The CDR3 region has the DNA TGCGCCAGCAGCCCGGGACTAGCGGGAGGGATGGCCAAAAACATTCAGTACTTC.

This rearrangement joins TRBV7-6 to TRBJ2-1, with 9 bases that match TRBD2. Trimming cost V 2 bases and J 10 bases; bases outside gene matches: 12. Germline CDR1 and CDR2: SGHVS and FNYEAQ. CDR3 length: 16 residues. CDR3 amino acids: CASSLIGGRAPREQFF. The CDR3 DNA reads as TGTGCCAGCAGCTTAATCGGCGGGAGGGCCCCCAGGGAGCAGTTCTTC.

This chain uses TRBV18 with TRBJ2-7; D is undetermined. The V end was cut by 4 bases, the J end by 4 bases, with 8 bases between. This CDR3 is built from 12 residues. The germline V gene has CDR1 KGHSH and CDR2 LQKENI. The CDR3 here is CASSLDTYEQYF. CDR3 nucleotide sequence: TGTGCCAGCTCACTAGACACTTACGAGCAGTACTTC.

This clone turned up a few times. The CDR3 sequence is CASSWGQGSRAEAFF. CDR3 sequence (DNA): TGTGCCAGCAGCTGGGGACAAGGGTCTCGCGCTGAAGCTTTCTTT. V is TRBV5-5 and J is TRBJ1-1; weak D call: TRBD1 (6 bases). CDR1 is SGHKS, CDR2 YYEKEE, per germline (reference sequence). The CDR3 spans 15 residues. Trimming pared 3 bases from V and 6 bases from J, leaving 18 bases between.

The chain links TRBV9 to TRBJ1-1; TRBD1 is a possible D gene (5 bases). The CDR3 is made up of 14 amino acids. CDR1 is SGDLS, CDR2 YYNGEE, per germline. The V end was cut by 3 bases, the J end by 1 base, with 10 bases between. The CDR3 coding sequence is TGTGCCAGCAGCGAAGACGGGGGGAACACTGAAGCTTTCTTT. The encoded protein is CASSEDGGNTEAFF.

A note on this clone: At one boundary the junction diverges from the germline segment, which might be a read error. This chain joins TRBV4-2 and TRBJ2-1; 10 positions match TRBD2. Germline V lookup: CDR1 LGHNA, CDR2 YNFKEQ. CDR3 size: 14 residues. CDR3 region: CASSPRGHGTSEVF. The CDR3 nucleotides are TGTGCCAGCAGCCCCCGAGGCCACGGGACTAGCGAGGTCTTC.

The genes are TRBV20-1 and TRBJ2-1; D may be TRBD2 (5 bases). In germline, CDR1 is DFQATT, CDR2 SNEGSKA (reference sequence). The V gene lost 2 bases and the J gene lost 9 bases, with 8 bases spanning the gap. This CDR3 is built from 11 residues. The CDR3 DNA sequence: TGCAGTGCTAGACTAGCTGCTGAGCAGTTCTTC. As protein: CSARLAAEQFF.

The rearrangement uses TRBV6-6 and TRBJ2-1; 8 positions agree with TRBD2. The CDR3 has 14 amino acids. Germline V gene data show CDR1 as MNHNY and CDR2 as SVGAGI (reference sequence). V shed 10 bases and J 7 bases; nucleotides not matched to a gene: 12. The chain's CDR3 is CAIGGSAGGNEQFF. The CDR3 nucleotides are TGTGCCATAGGGGGTAGTGCGGGAGGTAATGAGCAGTTCTTC.

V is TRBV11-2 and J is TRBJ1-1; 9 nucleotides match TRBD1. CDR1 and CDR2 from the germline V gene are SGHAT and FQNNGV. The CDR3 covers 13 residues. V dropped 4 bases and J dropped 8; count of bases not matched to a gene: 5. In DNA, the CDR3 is TGTGCCAGCAGCTACCGGACAGGGGAGGAAGCTTTCTTT. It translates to CASSYRTGEEAFF.

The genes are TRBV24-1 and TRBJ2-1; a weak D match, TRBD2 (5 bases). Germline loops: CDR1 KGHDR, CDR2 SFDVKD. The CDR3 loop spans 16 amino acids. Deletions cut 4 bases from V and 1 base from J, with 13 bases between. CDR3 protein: CATSDPDGISYNEQFF. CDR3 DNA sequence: TGTGCCACCAGTGACCCGGACGGGATTTCCTACAATGAGCAGTTCTTC.

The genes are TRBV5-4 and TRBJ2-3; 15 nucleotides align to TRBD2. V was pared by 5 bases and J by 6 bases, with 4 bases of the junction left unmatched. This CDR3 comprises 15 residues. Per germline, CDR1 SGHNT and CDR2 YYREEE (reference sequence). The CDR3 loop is CASREGTSGGDTQYF. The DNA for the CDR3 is TGTGCCAGCAGGGAAGGGACTAGCGGGGGGGATACGCAGTATTTT.

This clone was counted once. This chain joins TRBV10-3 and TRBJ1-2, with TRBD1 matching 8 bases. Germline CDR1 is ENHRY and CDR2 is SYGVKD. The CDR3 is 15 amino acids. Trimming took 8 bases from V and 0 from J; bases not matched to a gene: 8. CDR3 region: CAIARGQGANYGYTF. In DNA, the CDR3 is TGTGCCATCGCGCGAGGACAGGGAGCTAACTATGGCTACACCTTC.

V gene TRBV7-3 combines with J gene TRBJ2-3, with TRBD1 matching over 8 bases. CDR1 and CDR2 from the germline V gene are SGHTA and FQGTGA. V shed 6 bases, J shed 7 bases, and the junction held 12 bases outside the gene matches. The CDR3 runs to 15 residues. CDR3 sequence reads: CASSYAGGGMNTQYF. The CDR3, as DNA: TGTGCCAGCAGTTATGCAGGGGGCGGGATGAATACGCAGTATTTT. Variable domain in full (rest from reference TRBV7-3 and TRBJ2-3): GAGVSQTPSNKVTEKGKYVELRCDPISGHTALYWYRQSLGQGPEFLIYFQGTGAADDSGLPNDRFFAVRPEGSVSTLKIQRTERGDSAVYLCASSYAGGGMNTQYFGPGTRLTVL.

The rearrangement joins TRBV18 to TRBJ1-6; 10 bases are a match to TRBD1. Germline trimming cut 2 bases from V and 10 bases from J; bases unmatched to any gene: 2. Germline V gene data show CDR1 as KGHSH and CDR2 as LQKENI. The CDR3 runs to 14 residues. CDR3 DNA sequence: TGTGCCAGCTCACCAGAGGGACAGGGGTCACCCCTCCACTTT. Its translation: CASSPEGQGSPLHF.

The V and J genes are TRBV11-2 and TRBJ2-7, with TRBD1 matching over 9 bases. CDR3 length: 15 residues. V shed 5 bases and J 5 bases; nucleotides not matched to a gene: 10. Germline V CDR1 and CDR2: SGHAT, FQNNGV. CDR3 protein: CASSRSRQGVHEQYF. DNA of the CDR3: TGTGCCAGCAGCAGGTCTAGACAGGGGGTCCACGAGCAGTACTTC.